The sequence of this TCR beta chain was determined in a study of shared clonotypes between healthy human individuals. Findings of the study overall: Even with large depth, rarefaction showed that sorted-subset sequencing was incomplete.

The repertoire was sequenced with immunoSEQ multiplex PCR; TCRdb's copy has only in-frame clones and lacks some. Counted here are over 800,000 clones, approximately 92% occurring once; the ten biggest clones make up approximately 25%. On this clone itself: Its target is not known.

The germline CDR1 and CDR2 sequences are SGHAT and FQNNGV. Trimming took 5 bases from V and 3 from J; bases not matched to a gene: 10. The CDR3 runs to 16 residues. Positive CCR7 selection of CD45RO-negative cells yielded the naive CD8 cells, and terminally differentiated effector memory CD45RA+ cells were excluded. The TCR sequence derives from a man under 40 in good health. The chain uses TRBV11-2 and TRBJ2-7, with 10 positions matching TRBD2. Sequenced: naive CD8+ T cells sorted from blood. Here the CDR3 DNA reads TGTGCCAGCAGCGACCAAGCGGGAGGGCAAATCTACGAGCAGTACTTC. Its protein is CASSDQAGGQIYEQYF.